The source of this T cell receptor beta chain is a study of T cell responses to AZD1222 COVID-19 vaccine. Notes on this clone: The antigen is undetermined. Other DNA sequences in this specimen translate into the identical CDR3.

This CDR3 has 12 residues. Trimming left V 1 base short and J 7 bases short, with 5 bases between. CDR1 and CDR2 (germline): SEHNR, FQNEAQ (reference sequence). Data came from immunoSEQ multiplex PCR; TCRdb stores just in-frame clones and leaves some out. The top ten clones hold 4.5% to 6% of a sample with 130,000 to 150,000 clones, 89% of them seen once. Study-wide results and limits: Spike-specific TCR breadth and depth went up after people got two AZD1222 doses. At 160-218 and 743-854, vaccine-associated CD4 TCRs were dominant, and they spanned spike.

Here the sequenced sample was peripheral blood, taken on day 0 of AZD1222 vaccination. The sequence came from an adult in good health. The chain combines TRBV7-9 with TRBJ2-1; D remains ambiguous. The CDR3 is CASSLVGNEQFF. DNA for the CDR3: TGTGCCAGCAGCTTAGTGGGAAATGAGCAGTTCTTC.